Presented here are 14 T cell receptor beta chains from one specimen sequenced in a study of blood T cell repertoires in COVID-19. Data came from immunoSEQ multiplex PCR; TCRdb stores just in-frame clones and leaves some out. Counted here are some 160,000 clones, around four fifths occurring once; the ten biggest clones make up around 6.2%. Sequencing was performed on PBMCs or T cells enriched from blood (not recorded which). These receptors were obtained from a woman in her thirties or forties who had recovered from COVID-19.

V usage is TRBV10-2 and J usage is TRBJ2-7; possibly TRBD2 for D (5 bases). There are 12 residues in the CDR3. Germline V gene data show CDR1 as WSHSY and CDR2 as SAAADI. V shed 2 bases and J shed 4 bases, with 6 bases lying between them. CDR3 in amino acids: CASSEREYEQYF. The CDR3 DNA reads TGCGCCAGCAGTGAGAGGGAGTACGAGCAGTACTTC.

This chain connects TRBV5-1 to TRBJ2-3; 10 nucleotides align to TRBD2. Germline CDR1 and CDR2: SGHRS and YFSETQ. The CDR3 is made up of 14 amino acids. Germline trimming cut 6 bases from V and 6 bases from J; bases unmatched to any gene: 7. DNA for the CDR3: TGCGCCAGCATCAGCGGGGGGGCATCCGATACGCAGTATTTT. Protein product: CASISGGASDTQYF.

The chain couples TRBV6-5 to TRBJ1-1; 8 nucleotides agree with TRBD1. This CDR3 region has 13 residues. V lost 8 bases to trimming and J lost 7 bases; unmatched junction nucleotides: 9. The germline gives CDR1 MNHEY, CDR2 SVGAGI. The CDR3 protein is CASRGTGEGEAFF. The CDR3 bases are TGTGCCAGCCGCGGGACAGGAGAGGGTGAAGCTTTCTTT.

The rearrangement joins TRBV5-1 to TRBJ2-1, with D possibly TRBD2 on 7 matching bases. Germline V gene data show CDR1 as SGHRS and CDR2 as YFSETQ. The CDR3 sequence is 17 residues long. V dropped 0 bases and J dropped 4 bases, with 17 bases sitting between them. The CDR3 is CASSLALAAGAYNEQFF. CDR3 DNA: TGCGCCAGCAGCTTGGCTCTAGCGGCGGGGGCATACAATGAGCAGTTCTTC.

The chain links TRBV28 to TRBJ1-5; D gene unclear. CDR1 is MDHEN and CDR2 is SYDVKM in the germline V gene. This CDR3 is built from 12 residues. V lost 10 bases and J 9 bases, leaving 16 bases between the germline ends. Here the CDR3 reads CATQLRESPQHF. The CDR3 bases are TGTGCCACCCAGCTGCGGGAATCGCCCCAGCATTTT.

The chain is built from TRBV27 and TRBJ2-7; D may be TRBD2 (5 bases). Germline CDR1 and CDR2: MNHEY and SMNVEV (reference sequence). CDR3 length: 14 amino acids. The V end was cut by 8 bases, the J end by 4 bases, with 18 bases between. The CDR3 spells CASGPKGGLYEQYF. CDR3 sequence (DNA): TGTGCCAGCGGACCTAAGGGCGGGTTATACGAGCAGTACTTC.

This clone was seen once. This chain links TRBV5-1 with TRBJ2-3; TRBD1 aligns across 8 bases. The CDR3 covers 16 residues. Trimming took 1 base from V and 0 from J; bases not matched to a gene: 4. Germline CDR1 reads SGHRS; CDR2 reads YFSETQ. CDR3 in amino acids: CASSLIRQGSTDTQYF. CDR3 DNA sequence: TGCGCCAGCAGCTTGATTCGACAGGGGAGCACAGATACGCAGTATTTT.

The chain recombines TRBV2 with TRBJ1-1; D is unclear. V shed 5 bases and J shed 0 bases, with 10 bases lying between them. The CDR3 covers 14 residues. CDR1 and CDR2 (germline): SNHLY, FYNNEI. The DNA of the CDR3 is TGTGCCAGCAGTCGGCGGGGTCTGAACACTGAAGCTTTCTTT. Translating it yields CASSRRGLNTEAFF.

This rearrangement joins TRBV5-1 to TRBJ1-3, with D perhaps TRBD1 (5 bases). CDR1 is SGHRS and CDR2 is YFSETQ in the germline V gene. The ends were cut back, 2 bases at V and 0 bases at J, with 15 bases in the middle. The CDR3 is 17 amino acids. This CDR3 is CASSLRGLMISGNTIYF. CDR3 DNA sequence: TGCGCCAGCAGCTTACGGGGACTCATGATCTCTGGAAACACCATATATTTT.

The V call is TRBV5-1, the J call TRBJ2-1, with TRBD2 matching 10 bases. Germline trimming cut 6 bases from V and 0 bases from J; bases unmatched to any gene: 3. The germline CDR1 and CDR2 sequences are SGHRS and YFSETQ. The CDR3 loop spans 15 amino acids. The DNA for the CDR3 is TGCGCCAGCACGGCTAGCGGGAGCTCCTACAATGAGCAGTTCTTC. Residues: CASTASGSSYNEQFF.

This clone turned up a few times. CDR3 sequence reads: CASSRGGRQASSYNEQFF. The CDR3 DNA reads TGTGCCAGCAGCCGGGGCGGGAGGCAAGCCAGCTCCTACAATGAGCAGTTCTTC. The chain carries TRBV9 and TRBJ2-1, with TRBD2 matching over 8 bases. The CDR3 sequence is 18 residues long. V was clipped by 4 bases and J by 0 bases; unmatched bases: 12. The germline V gene has CDR1 SGDLS and CDR2 YYNGEE.

This chain connects TRBV10-3 to TRBJ2-7, with unresolved D. Trimming cost V 0 bases and J 7 bases, with 10 bases left between them. The V gene's germline CDR1 is ENHRY and CDR2 SYGVKD. The CDR3 is 13 residues long. CDR3 DNA sequence: TGTGCCATCAGTGAGTCCCAGGTTCAAGAGCAGTACTTC. As protein: CAISESQVQEQYF.

J is TRBJ1-5 and V is TRBV4-1; D gene uncertain. Germline V gene lookup returns CDR1 MGHRA and CDR2 YSYEKL. CDR3 size: 15 residues. V was cut by 0 bases and J by 9 bases, with 15 bases left in between. CDR3 DNA: TGCGCCAGCAGCCAAGAGTCAGCCGGGGTCTGGCCCCAGCATTTT. Protein: CASSQESAGVWPQHF.

This chain uses TRBV19 with TRBJ2-5; D gene ambiguous. There are 11 residues in the CDR3. Germline lookup yields CDR1 LNHDA and CDR2 SQIVND (reference sequence). V was shortened by 3 bases and J by 5 bases, with 4 bases between the two germline ends. CDR3 bases: TGTGCCAGTAGTATCCGGGAGACCCAGTACTTC. Residues: CASSIRETQYF.